These 10 T cell receptor beta chains came from one sample sequenced in a study of T cells in women clearing cervical HPV infection. The protocol was immunoSEQ multiplex PCR, while the TCRdb copy is restricted to in-frame clones and leaves out a portion. There are under 50,000 clones in the sample, with less than 6% held by the top ten. The sequenced sample was blood buffy coat. The source of these receptors is a woman aged 18-70 years with a cervical HPV16 infection that either progressed to CIN3+ or cleared (not recorded which).

In the case of this clone: The read finishes 3 residues shy of the CDR3 end, and the germline J gene is used to complete it. The chain carries TRBV5-1 and TRBJ2-3; no clear D gene. In germline, CDR1 is SGHRS, CDR2 YFSETQ. This CDR3 has 15 residues. V dropped 2 bases and J dropped 2 bases, with 12 bases sitting between them. The CDR3 sequence: CASSLTAEYTDTQYF. Partial CDR3 DNA: TGCGCCAGCAGCTTAACAGCCGAATACACAGATACG. Using reference TRBV5-1 and TRBJ2-3 for the parts outside the CDR3, the full variable domain is KAGVTQTPRYLIKTRGQQVTLSCSPISGHRSVSWYQQTPGQGLQFLFEYFSETQRNKGNFPGRFSGRQFSNSRSEMNVSTLELGDSALYLCASSLTAEYTDTQYFGPGTRLTVL.

About this clone itself: The read finishes 3 residues shy of the CDR3 end, and the germline J gene is used to complete it. This chain joins TRBV7-3 and TRBJ2-3; the D gene is possibly TRBD2 (5 bases). Deletions cut 4 bases from V and 4 bases from J, with 21 bases between. There are 17 residues in the CDR3. Looked up from germline, CDR1 is SGHTA and CDR2 is FQGTGA. The sequenced CDR3 bases are TGTGCCAGCAGCTCCCCCCCCGGACTCGTACACCCAGATACG. As protein: CASSSPPGLVHPDT. The full CDR3 reads CASSSPPGLVHPDTQYF.

Details on this clone: The observed sequence ends 3 residues before the CDR3 terminus, with the missing tail filled in from the germline J gene. The chain links TRBV7-3 to TRBJ2-3; TRBD2 aligns across 7 bases. Germline-derived CDR1 and CDR2 are SGHTA and FQGTGA. V was clipped by 4 bases and J by 0 bases; unmatched bases: 10. The CDR3 runs to 17 residues. The sequenced part of the CDR3 DNA is TGTGCCAGCAGCTCCCAAGGAGCGGGGAGTAGCACAGATACG. Protein: CASSSQGAGSSTDT. The entire CDR3 protein is CASSSQGAGSSTDTQYF.

A remark on this clone: The CDR3 goes on 3 residues after the read ends, and that part is filled in from the germline J gene. The chain carries TRBV9 and TRBJ2-1; 8 positions agree with TRBD2. After removal of 0 bases from V and 0 bases from J, the junction contained 8 bases not matched to a gene. There are 18 residues in the CDR3. CDR1 SGDLS and CDR2 YYNGEE come from the germline V gene. CDR3 DNA, as far as it was read: TGTGCCAGCAGCGTAGGTCGTAGCGGGACGAGCTCCTACAATGAG. Protein: CASSVGRSGTSSYNE. The full-length CDR3 reads as CASSVGRSGTSSYNEQFF.

Details on this clone: The sequence runs out 3 residues before the end of the CDR3; the remainder is reconstructed from the germline J gene. V is TRBV12-3 or TRBV12-4 and J is TRBJ1-2; the match to TRBD1 covers 8 bases. V shed 7 bases, J shed 5 bases, and the junction held 6 bases outside the gene matches. This CDR3 is 13 amino acids long. CDR3 loop: CASTPGTGYGYTF. The CDR3 bases that were read are TGTGCCAGCACCCCCGGGACAGGATATGGC.

Turning to this clone: The read stops 3 residues short of the end of the CDR3; the missing end is completed from the germline J gene. The chain joins TRBV5-5 to TRBJ1-5; D gene unclear. This CDR3 comprises 13 residues. Germline assignment: CDR1 SGHKS and CDR2 YYEKEE (reference sequence). V was cut by 1 base and J by 2 bases, with 4 bases left in between. Partial CDR3 DNA: TGTGCCAGCAGCTTGCTTGGCAATCAGCCC. Translated: CASSLLGNQP. The full-length CDR3 reads as CASSLLGNQPQHF. Supplemented by reference TRBV5-5 and TRBJ1-5, the full variable domain reads DAGVTQSPTHLIKTRGQQVTLRCSPISGHKSVSWYQQVLGQGPQFIFQYYEKEERGRGNFPDRFSARQFPNYSSELNVNALLLGDSALYLCASSLLGNQPQHFGDGTRLSIL.

With respect to this clone: The read finishes 3 residues shy of the CDR3 end, and the germline J gene is used to complete it. The chain carries TRBV2 and TRBJ2-7, with 10 bases lining up with TRBD2. There are 14 residues in the CDR3. J gave up 1 base and V 10 bases, and 7 bases lay outside the gene matches. CDR1 is SNHLY, CDR2 FYNNEI, per germline. The CDR3 DNA, read in part, is TGTGCCACCGAGGGTAGCGGGGGGTCCTACGAG. Translated: CATEGSGGSYE. The whole CDR3 is CATEGSGGSYEQYF.

In the case of this clone: The read finishes 3 residues shy of the CDR3 end, and the germline J gene is used to complete it. The genes are TRBV19 and TRBJ2-7, with 7 bases identical to TRBD2. Trimming at V came to 0 bases and at J to 2 bases, leaving 7 bases not matched to a gene. Germline V lookup: CDR1 LNHDA, CDR2 SQIVND (reference sequence). CDR3 length: 16 amino acids. The CDR3 region is CASSIDLASGAYEQYF. CDR3 DNA (partial): TGTGCCAGTAGTATAGATTTAGCTAGCGGAGCCTACGAG.

In regard to this clone: The read falls 3 residues short of the CDR3 end, and the missing part is taken from the germline J gene. V is TRBV5-4 and J is TRBJ1-1; maybe TRBD1 (5 bases). Trimming cost V 2 bases and J 1 base, with 12 bases left between them. This CDR3 is 15 amino acids long. Germline V gene data show CDR1 as SGHNT and CDR2 as YYREEE (reference sequence). CDR3 region: CASSFRIGANTEAFF. CDR3 DNA (partial): TGTGCCAGCAGCTTTAGGATAGGGGCGAACACTGAA.

To note about this clone: The missing CDR3 end, 3 residues past where the read stops, is filled in from the germline J gene. The chain joins TRBV5-1 to TRBJ1-2; D ambiguous. Germline CDR1 is SGHRS and CDR2 is YFSETQ. The germline V and J ends were trimmed by 0 bases and 2 bases, with 11 bases remaining between them. CDR3 length: 15 amino acids. The CDR3: CASSLERHSNYGYTF. The CDR3 DNA, read in part, is TGCGCCAGCAGCTTGGAACGCCACAGCAACTATGGC.